The present T cell receptor (beta chain) was sequenced within a study of patients and donors after allogeneic stem cell transplantation. Germline values: CDR1 SGHDT, CDR2 YYEEEE. V lost 1 base and J 8 bases, leaving 4 bases between the germline ends. The CDR3 runs to 11 residues. This clonotype was seen repeatedly, ten times or more. TCRdb used MiXCR to reprocess the RT-PCR reads, holding one entry per CDR3 protein. The data show approximately 160,000 distinct CDR3 sequences, around 28% seen once. The specimen was blood, either unsorted or a sorted T cell fraction (not recorded which). This receptor was taken from a human donor who was either an allogeneic HSCT recipient or a stem cell or donor lymphocyte infusion donor (not recorded which). It is not recorded whose cells these are; they may come from a transplant donor. The genes are TRBV5-6 and TRBJ2-1; no clear D gene. The CDR3 loop reads CASSLRYEQFF. CDR3 DNA: TGTGCCAGCAGCTTGAGGTATGAGCAGTTCTTC.